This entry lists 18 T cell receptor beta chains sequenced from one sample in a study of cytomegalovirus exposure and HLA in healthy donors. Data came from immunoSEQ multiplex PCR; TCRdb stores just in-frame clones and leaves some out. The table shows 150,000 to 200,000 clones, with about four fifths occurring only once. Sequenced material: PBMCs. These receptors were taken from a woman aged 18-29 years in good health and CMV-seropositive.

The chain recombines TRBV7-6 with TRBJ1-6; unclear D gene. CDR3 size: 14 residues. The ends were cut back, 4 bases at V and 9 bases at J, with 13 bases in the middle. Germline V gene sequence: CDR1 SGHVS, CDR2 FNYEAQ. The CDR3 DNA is TGTGCCAGCAGCTCGGCCGGGGAAGGTTCACCCCTCCACTTT. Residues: CASSSAGEGSPLHF.

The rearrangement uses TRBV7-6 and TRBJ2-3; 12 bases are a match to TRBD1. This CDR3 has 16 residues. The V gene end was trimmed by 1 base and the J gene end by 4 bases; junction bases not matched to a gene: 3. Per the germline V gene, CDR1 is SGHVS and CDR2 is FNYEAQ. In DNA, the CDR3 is TGTGCCAGCAGCTTAGACCGGGACAGGGGGCCAGATACGCAGTATTTT. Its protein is CASSLDRDRGPDTQYF.

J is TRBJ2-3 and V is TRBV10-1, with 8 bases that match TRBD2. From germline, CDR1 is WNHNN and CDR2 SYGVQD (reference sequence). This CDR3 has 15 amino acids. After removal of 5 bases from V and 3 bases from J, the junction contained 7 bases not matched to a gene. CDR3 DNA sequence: TGCGCCAGCAGTCCAACGGGACTAGGGACAGATACGCAGTATTTT. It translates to CASSPTGLGTDTQYF.

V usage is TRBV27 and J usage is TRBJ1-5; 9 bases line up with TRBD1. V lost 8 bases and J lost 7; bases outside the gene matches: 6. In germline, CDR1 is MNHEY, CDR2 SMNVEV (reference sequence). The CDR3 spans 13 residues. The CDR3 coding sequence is TGTGCCAGCTCGGGACAGGGAAGGCAGCCCCAGCATTTT. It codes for CASSGQGRQPQHF.

In DNA form, the CDR3 reads TGTGCCAGCAGCCAGGGAGGGATCTACGAGCAGTACTTC. This sequence encodes CASSQGGIYEQYF. The chain employs TRBV4-2 and TRBJ2-7, with 7 bases that match TRBD2. Germline V lookup: CDR1 LGHNA, CDR2 YNFKEQ. With V trimmed by 3 bases and J by 3 bases, 2 bases remained unmatched. CDR3 length: 13 residues.

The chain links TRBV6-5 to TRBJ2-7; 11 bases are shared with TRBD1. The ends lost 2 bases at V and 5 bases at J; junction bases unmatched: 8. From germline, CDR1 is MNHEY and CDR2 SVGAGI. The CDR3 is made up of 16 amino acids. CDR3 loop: CASSYLRGTGGNEQYF. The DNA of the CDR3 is TGTGCCAGCAGTTACCTGCGCGGGACAGGGGGGAACGAGCAGTACTTC.

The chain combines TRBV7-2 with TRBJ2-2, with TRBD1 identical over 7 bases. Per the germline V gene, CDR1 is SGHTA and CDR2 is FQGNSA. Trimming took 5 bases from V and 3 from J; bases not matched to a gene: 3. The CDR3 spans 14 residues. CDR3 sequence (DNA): TGTGCCAGCAGCAAACAGGGGTACACCGGGGAGCTGTTTTTT. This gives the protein CASSKQGYTGELFF.

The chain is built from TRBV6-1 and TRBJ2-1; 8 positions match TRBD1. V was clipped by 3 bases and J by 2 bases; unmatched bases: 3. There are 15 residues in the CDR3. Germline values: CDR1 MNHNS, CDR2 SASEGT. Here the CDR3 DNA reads TGTGCCAGCAGTGAGACAGGGGAGGCCTACAATGAGCAGTTCTTC. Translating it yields CASSETGEAYNEQFF.

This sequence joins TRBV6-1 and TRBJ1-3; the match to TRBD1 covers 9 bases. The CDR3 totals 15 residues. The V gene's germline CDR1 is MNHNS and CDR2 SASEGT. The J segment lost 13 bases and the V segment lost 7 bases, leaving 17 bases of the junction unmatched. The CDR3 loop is CASTTTGQGLRRIYF. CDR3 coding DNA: TGTGCCAGCACCACCACGGGACAGGGCCTACGTAGGATATATTTT.

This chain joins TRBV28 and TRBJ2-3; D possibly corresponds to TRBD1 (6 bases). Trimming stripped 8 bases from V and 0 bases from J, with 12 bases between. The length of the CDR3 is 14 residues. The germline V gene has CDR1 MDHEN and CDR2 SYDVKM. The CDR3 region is CASLQGPSTDTQYF. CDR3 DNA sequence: TGTGCCAGCCTACAGGGTCCGAGCACAGATACGCAGTATTTT. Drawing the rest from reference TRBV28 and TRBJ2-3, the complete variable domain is DVKVTQSSRYLVKRTGEKVFLECVQDMDHENMFWYRQDPGLGLRLIYFSYDVKMKEKGDIPEGYSVSREKKERFSLILESASTNQTSMYLCASLQGPSTDTQYFGPGTRLTVL.

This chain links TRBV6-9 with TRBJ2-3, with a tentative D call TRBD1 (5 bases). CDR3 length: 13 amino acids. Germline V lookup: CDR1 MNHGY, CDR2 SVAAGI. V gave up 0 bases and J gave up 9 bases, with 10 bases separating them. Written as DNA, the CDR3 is TGTGCCAGCAGTTATTCGAAAGGGGTGACGCAGTATTTT. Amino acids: CASSYSKGVTQYF.

CDR3 residues: CASNGLLGQPQHF. As DNA, the CDR3 is TGTGCCAGTAACGGACTTCTGGGTCAGCCCCAGCATTTT. The chain joins TRBV19 to TRBJ1-5; no definite D call. The V end lost 7 bases, the J end lost 6 bases, and 13 bases lay between the germline ends. The germline V gene encodes CDR1 LNHDA and CDR2 SQIVND (reference sequence). The CDR3 runs to 13 residues.

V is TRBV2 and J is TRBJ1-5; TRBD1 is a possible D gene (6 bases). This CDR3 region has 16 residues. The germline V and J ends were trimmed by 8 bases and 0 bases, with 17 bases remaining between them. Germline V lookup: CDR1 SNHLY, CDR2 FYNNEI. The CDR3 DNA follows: TGTGCCAGCGGGATGGACAGCCATAATAGCAATCAGCCCCAGCATTTT. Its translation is CASGMDSHNSNQPQHF. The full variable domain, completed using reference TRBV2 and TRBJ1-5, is EPEVTQTPSHQVTQMGQEVILRCVPISNHLYFYWYRQILGQKVEFLVSFYNNEISEKSEIFDDQFSVERPDGSNFTLKIRSTKLEDSAMYFCASGMDSHNSNQPQHFGDGTRLSIL.

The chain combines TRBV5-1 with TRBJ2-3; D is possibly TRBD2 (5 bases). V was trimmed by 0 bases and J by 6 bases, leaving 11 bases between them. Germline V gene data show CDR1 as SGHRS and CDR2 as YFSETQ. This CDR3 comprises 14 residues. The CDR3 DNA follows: TGCGCCAGCAGCTTGGTAGGCGGGTTTGATACGCAGTATTTT. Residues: CASSLVGGFDTQYF.

In DNA, the CDR3 is TGTGCCAGCAGCAAAGGGGGCCCCAATCAGCCCCAGCATTTT. Its protein product is CASSKGGPNQPQHF. The chain has TRBV21-1 and TRBJ1-5; the D segment call TRBD1 is taken from the table without a DNA check. TRBV21-1 is labeled a pseudogene. This CDR3 is built from 14 residues.

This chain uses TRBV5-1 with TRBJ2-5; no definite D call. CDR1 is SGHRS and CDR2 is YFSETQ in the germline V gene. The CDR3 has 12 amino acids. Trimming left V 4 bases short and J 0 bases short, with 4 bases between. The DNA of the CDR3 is TGCGCCAGCAGCCAGTACCAAGAGACCCAGTACTTC. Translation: CASSQYQETQYF.

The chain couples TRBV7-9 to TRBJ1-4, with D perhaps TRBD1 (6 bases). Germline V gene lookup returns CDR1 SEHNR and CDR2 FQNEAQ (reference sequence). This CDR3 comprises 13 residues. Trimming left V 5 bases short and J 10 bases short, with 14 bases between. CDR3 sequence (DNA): TGTGCCAGCAGCCCGACAGGATTGGTAAAACTGTTTTTT. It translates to CASSPTGLVKLFF.

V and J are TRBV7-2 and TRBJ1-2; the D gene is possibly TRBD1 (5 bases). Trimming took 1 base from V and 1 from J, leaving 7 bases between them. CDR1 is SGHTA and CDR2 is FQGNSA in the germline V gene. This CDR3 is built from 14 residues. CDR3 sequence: CASSLGQINYGYTF. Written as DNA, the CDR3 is TGTGCCAGCAGCTTAGGACAGATTAACTATGGCTACACCTTC. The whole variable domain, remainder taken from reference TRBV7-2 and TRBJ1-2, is GAGVSQSPSNKVTEKGKDVELRCDPISGHTALYWYRQSLGQGLEFLIYFQGNSAPDKSGLPSDRFSAERTGGSVSTLTIQRTQQEDSAVYLCASSLGQINYGYTFGSGTRLTVV.